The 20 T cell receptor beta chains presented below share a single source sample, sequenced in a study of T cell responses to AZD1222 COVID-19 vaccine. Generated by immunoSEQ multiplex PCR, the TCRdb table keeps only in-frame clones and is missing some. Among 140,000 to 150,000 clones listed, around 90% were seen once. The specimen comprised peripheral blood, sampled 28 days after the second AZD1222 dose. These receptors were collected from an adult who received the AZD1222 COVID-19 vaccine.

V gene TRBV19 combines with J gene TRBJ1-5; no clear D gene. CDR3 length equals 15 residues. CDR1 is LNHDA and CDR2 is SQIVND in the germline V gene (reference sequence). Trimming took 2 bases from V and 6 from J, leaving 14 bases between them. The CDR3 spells CASSIKDGPGQPQHF. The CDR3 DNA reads TGTGCCAGTAGTATAAAGGACGGTCCAGGTCAGCCCCAGCATTTT.

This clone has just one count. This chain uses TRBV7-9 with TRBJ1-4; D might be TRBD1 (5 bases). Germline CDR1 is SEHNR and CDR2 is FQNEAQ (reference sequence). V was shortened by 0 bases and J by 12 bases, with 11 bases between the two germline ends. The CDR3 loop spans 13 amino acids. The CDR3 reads CASSLAAGNELFF. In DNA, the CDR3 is TGTGCCAGCAGCTTAGCGGCAGGGAACGAACTGTTTTTT. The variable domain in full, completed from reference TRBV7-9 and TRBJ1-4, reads DTGVSQNPRHKITKRGQNVTFRCDPISEHNRLYWYRQTLGQGPEFLTYFQNEAQLEKSRLLSDRFSAERPKGSFSTLEIQRTEQGDSAMYLCASSLAAGNELFFGSGTQLSVL.

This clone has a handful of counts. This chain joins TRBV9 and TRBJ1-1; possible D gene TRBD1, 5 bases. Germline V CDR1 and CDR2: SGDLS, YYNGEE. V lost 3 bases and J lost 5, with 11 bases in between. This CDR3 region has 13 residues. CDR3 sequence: CASSGGHPTEAFF. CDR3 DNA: TGTGCCAGCAGCGGAGGACATCCGACTGAAGCTTTCTTT.

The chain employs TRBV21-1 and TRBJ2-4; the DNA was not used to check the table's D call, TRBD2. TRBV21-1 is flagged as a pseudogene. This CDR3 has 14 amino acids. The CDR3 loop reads CASSPGTAKNIQYF. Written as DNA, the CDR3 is TGTGCCAGTTCCCCCGGTACGGCCAAAAACATTCAGTACTTC.

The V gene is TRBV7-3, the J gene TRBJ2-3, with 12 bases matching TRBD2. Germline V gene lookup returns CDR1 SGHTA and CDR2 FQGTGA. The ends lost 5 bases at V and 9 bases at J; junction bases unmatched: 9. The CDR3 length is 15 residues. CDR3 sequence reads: CASSRLAGDSGTQYF. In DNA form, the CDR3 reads TGTGCCAGCAGCCGACTAGCGGGGGACTCGGGGACGCAGTATTTT.

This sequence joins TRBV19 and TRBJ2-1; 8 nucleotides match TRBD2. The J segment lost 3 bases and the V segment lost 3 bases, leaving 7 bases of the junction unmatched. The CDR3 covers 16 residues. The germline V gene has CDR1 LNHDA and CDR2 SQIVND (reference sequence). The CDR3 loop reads CASSIPSSGLYNEQFF. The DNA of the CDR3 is TGTGCCAGTAGTATTCCCTCTAGCGGGCTCTACAATGAGCAGTTCTTC.

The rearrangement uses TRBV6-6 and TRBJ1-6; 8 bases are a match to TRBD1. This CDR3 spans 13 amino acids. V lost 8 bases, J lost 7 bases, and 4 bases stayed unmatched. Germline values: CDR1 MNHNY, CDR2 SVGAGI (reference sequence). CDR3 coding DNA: TGTGCCAGCCAGACAGGGGACAATTCACCCCTCCACTTT. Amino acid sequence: CASQTGDNSPLHF.

In DNA, the CDR3 is TGTGCCAGCAGTACAGGGGCCTCACCCCTCCACTTT. Translating it yields CASSTGASPLHF. The V and J genes are TRBV12-3 or TRBV12-4 and TRBJ1-6, with 7 bases identical to TRBD1. The J segment lost 10 bases and the V segment lost 5 bases, leaving 2 bases of the junction unmatched. The CDR3 loop spans 12 amino acids.

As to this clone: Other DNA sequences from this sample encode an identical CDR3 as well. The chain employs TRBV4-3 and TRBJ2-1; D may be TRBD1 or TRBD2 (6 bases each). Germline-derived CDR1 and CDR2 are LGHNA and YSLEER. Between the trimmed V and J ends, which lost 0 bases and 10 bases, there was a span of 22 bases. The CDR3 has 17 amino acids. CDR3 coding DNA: TGCGCCAGCAGCCAAGATCTGGCTAGTGGGGGGCGAGAGGAGCAGTTCTTC. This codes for CASSQDLASGGREEQFF.

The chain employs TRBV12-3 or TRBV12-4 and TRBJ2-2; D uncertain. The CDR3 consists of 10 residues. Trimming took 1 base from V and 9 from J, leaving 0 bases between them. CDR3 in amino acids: CASSLGELFF. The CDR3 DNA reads TGTGCCAGCAGTTTAGGGGAGCTGTTTTTT.

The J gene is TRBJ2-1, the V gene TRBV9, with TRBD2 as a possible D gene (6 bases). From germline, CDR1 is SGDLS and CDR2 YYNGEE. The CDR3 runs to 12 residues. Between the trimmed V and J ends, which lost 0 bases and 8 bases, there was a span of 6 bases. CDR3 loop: CASSVGGDEQFF. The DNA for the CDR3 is TGTGCCAGCAGCGTAGGGGGGGATGAGCAGTTCTTC.

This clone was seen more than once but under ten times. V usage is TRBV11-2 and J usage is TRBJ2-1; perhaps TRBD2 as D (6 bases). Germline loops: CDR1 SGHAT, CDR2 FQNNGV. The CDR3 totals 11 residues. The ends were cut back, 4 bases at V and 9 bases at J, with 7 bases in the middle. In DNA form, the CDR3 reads TGTGCCAGCAGCTACGGGGGTGAGCAGTTCTTC. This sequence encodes CASSYGGEQFF.

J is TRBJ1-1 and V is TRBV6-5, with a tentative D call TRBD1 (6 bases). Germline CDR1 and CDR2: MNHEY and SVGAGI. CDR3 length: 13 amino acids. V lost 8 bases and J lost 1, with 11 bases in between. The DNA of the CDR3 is TGTGCCAGCGGAAGGACAGAGAACACTGAAGCTTTCTTT. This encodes CASGRTENTEAFF.

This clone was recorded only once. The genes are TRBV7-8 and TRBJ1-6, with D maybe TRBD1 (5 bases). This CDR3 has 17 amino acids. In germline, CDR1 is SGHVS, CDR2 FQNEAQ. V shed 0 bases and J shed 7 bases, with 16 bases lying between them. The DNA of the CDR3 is TGTGCCAGCAGCTTAGCGGCTGGGACGGCGACGAATTCACCCCTCCACTTT. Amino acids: CASSLAAGTATNSPLHF. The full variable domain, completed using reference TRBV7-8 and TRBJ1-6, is GAGVSQSPRYKVAKRGQDVALRCDPISGHVSLFWYQQALGQGPEFLTYFQNEAQLDKSGLPSDRFFAERPEGSVSTLKIQRTQQEDSAVYLCASSLAAGTATNSPLHFGNGTRLTVT.

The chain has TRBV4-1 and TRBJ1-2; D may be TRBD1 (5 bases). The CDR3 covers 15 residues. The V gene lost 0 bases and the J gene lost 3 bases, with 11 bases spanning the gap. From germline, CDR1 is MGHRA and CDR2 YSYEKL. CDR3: CASSQEGRADYGYTF. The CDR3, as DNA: TGCGCCAGCAGCCAAGAGGGCAGGGCCGACTATGGCTACACCTTC.

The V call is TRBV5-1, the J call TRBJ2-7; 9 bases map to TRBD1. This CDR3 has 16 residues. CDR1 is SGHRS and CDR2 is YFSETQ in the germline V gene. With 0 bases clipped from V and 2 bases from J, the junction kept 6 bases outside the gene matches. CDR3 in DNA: TGCGCCAGCAGCTTGGTCCTCGGGACAGGGCCCTACGAGCAGTACTTC. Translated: CASSLVLGTGPYEQYF.

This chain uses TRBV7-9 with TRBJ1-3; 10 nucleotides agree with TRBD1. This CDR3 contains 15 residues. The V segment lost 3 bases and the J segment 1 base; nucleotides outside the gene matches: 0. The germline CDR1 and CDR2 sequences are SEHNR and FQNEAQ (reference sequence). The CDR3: CASSLGQGSGNTIYF. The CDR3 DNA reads TGTGCCAGCAGCTTGGGACAGGGGTCTGGAAACACCATATATTTT.

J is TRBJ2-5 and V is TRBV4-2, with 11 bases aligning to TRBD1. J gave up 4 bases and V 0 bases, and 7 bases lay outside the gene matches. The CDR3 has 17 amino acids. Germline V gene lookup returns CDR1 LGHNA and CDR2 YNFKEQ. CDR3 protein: CASSQDGTGTGGETQYF. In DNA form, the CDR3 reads TGTGCCAGCAGCCAAGACGGGACCGGGACAGGGGGAGAGACCCAGTACTTC.

This chain's CDR3 is CAIKNRDAKTEAFF. The CDR3 region has the DNA TGTGCCATCAAGAACAGGGACGCAAAAACTGAAGCTTTCTTT. This sequence joins TRBV10-3 and TRBJ1-1, with D perhaps matching TRBD1 (6 bases). Germline CDR1 reads ENHRY; CDR2 reads SYGVKD. V dropped 7 bases and J dropped 5 bases, with 17 bases sitting between them. This CDR3 spans 14 amino acids.

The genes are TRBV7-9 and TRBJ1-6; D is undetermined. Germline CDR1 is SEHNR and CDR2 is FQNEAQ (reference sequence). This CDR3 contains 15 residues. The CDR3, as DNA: TGTGCTGGGCAGCCGTGGGCTGGGGATAATTCACCCCTCCACTTT. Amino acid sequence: CAGQPWAGDNSPLHF.